These 23 T cell receptor beta chains share one sample of origin, sequenced in a study of blood T cell repertoires in COVID-19. Only in-frame clones appear in the TCRdb table, and some are missing; sequencing was by immunoSEQ multiplex PCR. The sample shows about 120,000 clones, around 77% of them seen only once. Sequencing was performed on peripheral blood. Source of these receptors: a human donor in a cohort sampled during active COVID-19.

The chain couples TRBV4-1 to TRBJ2-7, with D possibly TRBD1 on 6 matching bases. V lost 0 bases to trimming and J lost 3 bases, with 18 bases between them. CDR1 and CDR2 (germline): MGHRA, YSYEKL. The CDR3 is 17 amino acids. The CDR3 nucleotides are TGCGCCAGCAGCCAAGATCCCCAGGGGCCGAGGGGCTACGAGCAGTACTTC. As protein: CASSQDPQGPRGYEQYF.

The chain has TRBV6-5 and TRBJ1-2; TRBD1 is a possible D gene (6 bases). CDR3 length: 15 residues. The germline gives CDR1 MNHEY, CDR2 SVGAGI. Trimming took off 5 bases at V and 2 bases at J, with 15 bases between the two ends. CDR3 loop: CASSPGQLRNYGYTF. DNA of the CDR3: TGTGCCAGCAGTCCCGGACAGCTTAGGAACTATGGCTACACCTTC.

This chain joins TRBV5-4 and TRBJ2-7, with TRBD1 identical over 7 bases. V lost 4 bases, J lost 4 bases, and 2 bases stayed unmatched. The CDR3 has 12 amino acids. Germline V lookup: CDR1 SGHNT, CDR2 YYREEE (reference sequence). The CDR3 nucleotides read TGTGCCAGCAGCCGACAGGGATACGAGCAGTACTTC. Translated: CASSRQGYEQYF.

The chain couples TRBV7-8 to TRBJ2-6; perhaps TRBD1 as D (5 bases). V was cut by 1 base and J by 0 bases, with 16 bases left in between. Germline V gives CDR1 SGHVS, CDR2 FQNEAQ. This CDR3 is 19 amino acids long. CDR3 loop: CASSLGGPQFLSGANVLTF. DNA of the CDR3: TGTGCCAGCAGCTTAGGGGGCCCACAGTTTCTCTCTGGGGCCAACGTCCTGACTTTC.

The CDR3 sequence is CSAPGRQTQYF. CDR3 DNA: TGCAGTGCCCCGGGGAGGCAGACCCAGTACTTC. The gene calls are TRBV20-1 and TRBJ2-5, with a weak D call TRBD2 (6 bases). Germline CDR1 reads DFQATT; CDR2 reads SNEGSKA (reference sequence). The CDR3 spans 11 residues. V lost 6 bases and J lost 6, with 11 bases in between.

The V call is TRBV20-1, the J call TRBJ1-2; D remains ambiguous. V lost 1 base to trimming and J lost 5 bases, with 5 bases between them. Germline V gene sequence: CDR1 DFQATT, CDR2 SNEGSKA (reference sequence). The CDR3 is 11 amino acids. CDR3 in amino acids: CSARGRYGYTF. The CDR3 nucleotides are TGCAGTGCTAGAGGCCGGTATGGCTACACCTTC.

The V and J genes are TRBV19 and TRBJ2-5; TRBD1 agrees at 7 bases. Trimming cost V 6 bases and J 0 bases; bases outside gene matches: 1. The CDR3 loop spans 13 amino acids. Germline lookup yields CDR1 LNHDA and CDR2 SQIVND (reference sequence). The CDR3 protein is CASRGTDQETQYF. CDR3 DNA sequence: TGTGCCAGTAGGGGGACAGACCAAGAGACCCAGTACTTC.

J is TRBJ2-6 and V is TRBV5-6, with TRBD2 as a possible D gene (6 bases). V gave up 2 bases and J gave up 12 bases, with 9 bases separating them. The CDR3 is 12 residues long. Germline loops: CDR1 SGHDT, CDR2 YYEEEE. The CDR3 DNA follows: TGTGCCAGCAGCTTTAACGGGGGCGTCCTGACTTTC. Translating gives CASSFNGGVLTF.

As regards this clone: The junction departs from germline at one end; a sequencing error may be responsible. The genes are TRBV11-2 and TRBJ1-2; maybe TRBD1 (6 bases). The V gene's germline CDR1 is SGHAT and CDR2 FQNNGV. The CDR3 runs to 10 residues. The CDR3 region has the DNA TGTGCCAGCAGCCTGGACAGTGCTGCCTTC. Amino acids: CASSLDSAAF.

The chain links TRBV2 to TRBJ2-2; D may be TRBD1 (6 bases). Germline CDR1 and CDR2: SNHLY and FYNNEI. The CDR3 totals 14 residues. V dropped 1 base and J dropped 7 bases, with 10 bases sitting between them. The CDR3 DNA follows: TGTGCCAGCAGTGAAGAGTACAGGGACGGGGAGCTGTTTTTT. As protein: CASSEEYRDGELFF.

A few counts support this clone. V and J are TRBV4-2 and TRBJ1-5; D uncertain. Germline CDR1 and CDR2: LGHNA and YNFKEQ. V dropped 1 base and J dropped 6 bases, with 10 bases sitting between them. The CDR3 length is 14 residues. The CDR3 sequence is CASSQASVSQPQHF. The CDR3 nucleotides are TGTGCCAGCAGCCAAGCATCCGTCAGTCAGCCCCAGCATTTT.

The chain couples TRBV6-5 to TRBJ1-6, with 7 bases fitting TRBD1. V was pared by 8 bases and J by 11 bases, with 9 bases of the junction left unmatched. This CDR3 has 13 residues. Germline V gene sequence: CDR1 MNHEY, CDR2 SVGAGI. CDR3 region: CASETGAEPPLHF. The CDR3 DNA follows: TGTGCCAGCGAAACAGGGGCTGAGCCACCCCTCCACTTT.

A few counts support this clone. The rearrangement uses TRBV6-6 and TRBJ2-7, with a tentative D call TRBD2 (5 bases). Germline-derived CDR1 and CDR2 are MNHNY and SVGAGI (reference sequence). Trimming shortened V by 6 bases and J by 4 bases, and 10 bases separated the two germline ends. CDR3 size: 12 residues. The CDR3 loop is CASSTTSYEQYF. CDR3 sequence (DNA): TGTGCCAGCAGCACAACTAGTTACGAGCAGTACTTC.

The chain joins TRBV6-5 to TRBJ2-7, with 10 bases lining up with TRBD1. The V gene end was trimmed by 0 bases and the J gene end by 8 bases; junction bases not matched to a gene: 4. Germline-derived CDR1 and CDR2 are MNHEY and SVGAGI. The CDR3 length is 14 residues. The CDR3 region has the DNA TGTGCCAGCAGTTACTCAGGGGACAGGGGACAGCAGTACTTC. Protein sequence: CASSYSGDRGQQYF.

This clone was seen only a few times. V usage is TRBV25-1 and J usage is TRBJ1-2; D remains unclear. The germline V gene encodes CDR1 MGHDK and CDR2 SYGVNS. Trimming took off 1 base at V and 4 bases at J, with 10 bases between the two ends. The CDR3 totals 14 residues. CDR3 residues: CASSEWGDRYGYTF. In DNA form, the CDR3 reads TGTGCCAGCAGTGAATGGGGAGACCGCTATGGCTACACCTTC.

V gene TRBV30 combines with J gene TRBJ2-7; 9 bases align to TRBD2. Germline lookup yields CDR1 GTSNPN and CDR2 SVGIG (reference sequence). V lost 3 bases to trimming and J lost 4 bases; unmatched junction nucleotides: 10. The CDR3 loop spans 15 amino acids. The CDR3 protein is CAWRTGLAGMYEQYF. The CDR3 bases are TGTGCCTGGAGGACAGGTCTAGCGGGAATGTACGAGCAGTACTTC. Looking up the rest from reference TRBV30 and TRBJ2-7 gives the full variable domain: SQTIHQWPATLVQPVGSPLSLECTVEGTSNPNLYWYRQAAGRGLQLLFYSVGIGQISSEVPQNLSASRPQDRQFILSSKKLLLSDSGFYLCAWRTGLAGMYEQYFGPGTRLTVT.

This rearrangement joins TRBV2 to TRBJ1-1; D might be TRBD1 (6 bases). The CDR3 has 13 amino acids. Trimming took 8 bases from V and 4 from J, leaving 14 bases between them. Germline-derived CDR1 and CDR2 are SNHLY and FYNNEI. The CDR3 loop is CASSRGEGTEAFF. The CDR3 DNA follows: TGTGCCAGCTCAAGGGGGGAGGGCACTGAAGCTTTCTTT.

V gene TRBV19 combines with J gene TRBJ2-7, with TRBD1 matching 7 bases. CDR1 and CDR2 from the germline V gene are LNHDA and SQIVND (reference sequence). This CDR3 has 14 residues. The V segment lost 2 bases and the J segment 2 bases; nucleotides outside the gene matches: 3. The CDR3 DNA reads as TGTGCCAGTAGTATAAGGGACAGACCCTACGAGCAGTACTTC. It specifies CASSIRDRPYEQYF.

The V call is TRBV2, the J call TRBJ1-2; D is ambiguous. Deletions cut 2 bases from V and 6 bases from J, with 10 bases between. The germline CDR1 and CDR2 sequences are SNHLY and FYNNEI. The CDR3 sequence is 13 residues long. CDR3 in amino acids: CASSESHRDGYTF. DNA of the CDR3: TGTGCCAGCAGTGAATCCCATCGGGATGGCTACACCTTC.

The chain combines TRBV7-9 with TRBJ1-2; D is ambiguous. Trimming took 5 bases from V and 1 from J, leaving 11 bases between them. The CDR3 has 14 residues. Germline V gene sequence: CDR1 SEHNR, CDR2 FQNEAQ (reference sequence). The CDR3 loop is CASSLAAGNYGYTF. The DNA of the CDR3 is TGTGCCAGCAGCCTGGCCGCGGGTAACTATGGCTACACCTTC.

The chain uses TRBV28 and TRBJ1-6; D remains ambiguous. The CDR3 is 17 amino acids. Per germline, CDR1 MDHEN and CDR2 SYDVKM. The germline V and J ends were trimmed by 3 bases and 0 bases, with 12 bases remaining between them. CDR3 loop: CASSLYTESSYNSPLHF. The DNA for the CDR3 is TGTGCCAGCAGTTTGTACACAGAGAGCTCCTATAATTCACCCCTCCACTTT.

The rearrangement links TRBV27 to TRBJ1-5; D is undetermined. The CDR3 totals 13 residues. Trimming removed 3 bases from V and 3 bases from J, with 6 bases in between. Germline-derived CDR1 and CDR2 are MNHEY and SMNVEV (reference sequence). DNA of the CDR3: TGTGCCAGCAGTTTCACACCCAATCAGCCCCAGCATTTT. Translating it yields CASSFTPNQPQHF.

This sequence joins TRBV9 and TRBJ1-2, with TRBD1 as a possible D gene (5 bases). The CDR3 is 18 amino acids. Germline CDR1 and CDR2: SGDLS and YYNGEE. V was clipped by 0 bases and J by 3 bases, with 21 bases between them. The CDR3 DNA reads as TGTGCCAGCAGCGTAGCAACAGCAGGGCTTGGAGCTTACTATGGCTACACCTTC. Translation gives CASSVATAGLGAYYGYTF.